The 27 T cell receptor beta chains below were found in one sample sequenced in a study of CD8 T cells in Susac syndrome. cDNA came from approximately 0.5 to 1 ug RNA primed by random hexamers. TCRdb re-called the immunoSEQ multiplex PCR reads through MiXCR, storing one row per CDR3 protein. The data hold around 170,000 distinct CDR3 sequences, with under 97% observed a single time. Sequencing was carried out using CD4+ T cells from PBMCs. The receptor source for this set is a human donor with Susac syndrome.

The rearrangement uses TRBV25-1 and TRBJ1-2; maybe TRBD1 (5 bases). Germline V gives CDR1 MGHDK, CDR2 SYGVNS. This CDR3 spans 13 amino acids. V was trimmed by 1 base and J by 8 bases, leaving 11 bases between them. As DNA, the CDR3 is TGTGCCAGCAGTGAATTCCAGGGCACGGGCTACACCTTC. It specifies CASSEFQGTGYTF.

V usage is TRBV27 and J usage is TRBJ1-4; 8 bases agree with TRBD1. The V gene end was trimmed by 6 bases and the J gene end by 8 bases; junction bases not matched to a gene: 8. CDR1 is MNHEY, CDR2 SMNVEV, per germline (reference sequence). There are 14 residues in the CDR3. The CDR3 spells CASRPSRDREKLFF. In DNA form, the CDR3 reads TGTGCCAGCAGACCTTCCCGGGACAGGGAAAAACTGTTTTTT. Together with reference TRBV27 and TRBJ1-4, the CDR3 gives the full variable domain: EAQVTQNPRYLITVTGKKLTVTCSQNMNHEYMSWYRQDPGLGLRQIYYSMNVEVTDKGDVPEGYKVSRKEKRNFPLILESPSPNQTSLYFCASRPSRDREKLFFGSGTQLSVL.

The chain employs TRBV27 and TRBJ2-5, with D perhaps TRBD2 (5 bases). Germline assignment: CDR1 MNHEY and CDR2 SMNVEV (reference sequence). The V end was cut by 0 bases, the J end by 2 bases, with 13 bases between. This CDR3 comprises 16 residues. CDR3 DNA: TGTGCCAGCAGTTTATCGCTAGCAGCCCCACAAGAGACCCAGTACTTC. It codes for CASSLSLAAPQETQYF.

The chain joins TRBV30 to TRBJ2-7; D not resolved. V lost 0 bases, J lost 5 bases, and 5 bases lay in between. In germline, CDR1 is GTSNPN, CDR2 SVGIG (reference sequence). This CDR3 comprises 11 residues. The CDR3 region is CAWSVLDEQYF. The CDR3 nucleotides are TGTGCCTGGAGTGTTCTTGACGAGCAGTACTTC.

As to this clonotype: Mismatch with germline at one junction end may stem from a read error. This chain uses TRBV7-9 with TRBJ1-2, with D unclear. Germline lookup yields CDR1 SEHNR and CDR2 FQNEAQ (reference sequence). CDR3 size: 12 residues. The CDR3 sequence is CASSSATGLGAF. In DNA form, the CDR3 reads TGTGCCAGCAGCTCGGCCACCGGTTTGGGAGCCTTC.

This chain links TRBV20-1 with TRBJ2-1; D is uncertain. Germline V lookup: CDR1 DFQATT, CDR2 SNEGSKA (reference sequence). This CDR3 region has 13 residues. V lost 1 base, J lost 1 base, and 5 bases lay in between. As DNA, the CDR3 is TGCAGTGCTAGAGGGCCTTCCTACAATGAGCAGTTCTTC. The encoded protein is CSARGPSYNEQFF.

A few counts support this clonotype. CDR3 protein: CASRDRETQYF. CDR3 coding DNA: TGTGCCAGCAGGGACAGAGAGACCCAGTACTTC. The chain is built from TRBV28 and TRBJ2-5, with D tentatively TRBD1 (6 bases). The CDR3 is 11 residues long. The ends were cut back, 6 bases at V and 4 bases at J, with 6 bases in the middle. Germline loops: CDR1 MDHEN, CDR2 SYDVKM.

The CDR3 nucleotides read TGTGCCAGCAGCCCCCGGGACGGTGTCTACGAGCAGTACTTC. Protein product: CASSPRDGVYEQYF. This rearrangement joins TRBV5-4 to TRBJ2-7; D is possibly TRBD1 or TRBD2 (5 bases each). This CDR3 is built from 14 residues. V shed 4 bases and J shed 3 bases, with 14 bases lying between them. The germline CDR1 and CDR2 sequences are SGHNT and YYREEE (reference sequence).

The chain couples TRBV3-1 to TRBJ1-2; D perhaps matches TRBD1 (5 bases). Looked up from germline, CDR1 is LGHDT and CDR2 is YNNKEL (reference sequence). The CDR3 has 14 residues. Trimming shortened V by 1 base and J by 8 bases, and 14 bases separated the two germline ends. In nucleotides, the CDR3 is TGTGCCAGCAGCCAAGGTTCCCAGGGTTACGGCTACACCTTC. This encodes CASSQGSQGYGYTF.

The V call is TRBV5-1, the J call TRBJ1-4; 9 nucleotides align to TRBD1. This CDR3 has 14 residues. The germline V gene has CDR1 SGHRS and CDR2 YFSETQ. Unmatched junction bases numbered 4, after V lost 2 bases and J lost 8 bases. CDR3 nucleotides: TGCGCCAGCAGCTTTACAGGGGGCGAAGAAAAACTGTTTTTT. It translates to CASSFTGGEEKLFF.

The genes are TRBV18 and TRBJ2-6; D unresolved. The length of the CDR3 is 15 residues. Germline CDR1 reads KGHSH; CDR2 reads LQKENI. The ends were cut back, 3 bases at V and 1 base at J, with 7 bases in the middle. CDR3 in amino acids: CASSPEVSGANVLTF. DNA for the CDR3: TGTGCCAGCTCACCCGAAGTTTCTGGGGCCAACGTCCTGACTTTC.

As DNA, the CDR3 is TGTGCCTGGAGTGCCGGACAAGAGACCCAGTACTTC. Translation: CAWSAGQETQYF. The gene calls are TRBV30 and TRBJ2-5; D gene unclear. Germline V gives CDR1 GTSNPN, CDR2 SVGIG (reference sequence). V shed 1 base and J shed 2 bases, with 5 bases lying between them. The CDR3 totals 12 residues.

The rearrangement links TRBV30 to TRBJ1-3; D is ambiguous. V was pared by 0 bases and J by 0 bases, with 3 bases between. Germline V lookup: CDR1 GTSNPN, CDR2 SVGIG (reference sequence). The CDR3 totals 13 residues. The DNA of the CDR3 is TGTGCCTGGAGTGTCTACTCTGGAAACACCATATATTTT. Translation gives CAWSVYSGNTIYF.

This rearrangement joins TRBV20-1 to TRBJ1-2; TRBD1 agrees at 10 bases. CDR3 length equals 13 residues. Germline trimming cut 6 bases from V and 9 bases from J; bases unmatched to any gene: 10. Germline V gives CDR1 DFQATT, CDR2 SNEGSKA (reference sequence). This CDR3 is CSATTGQGMSYTF. The CDR3 nucleotides read TGCAGTGCCACAACGGGACAGGGGATGAGCTACACCTTC.

The chain couples TRBV12-3 or TRBV12-4 to TRBJ2-1; 11 bases line up with TRBD2. The V gene end was trimmed by 7 bases and the J gene end by 3 bases; junction bases not matched to a gene: 8. This CDR3 is built from 16 residues. The CDR3, as DNA: TGTGCCAGCACCGATAGCGGGGGGGCGTTCTACAATGAGCAGTTCTTC. It is translated as CASTDSGGAFYNEQFF.

The V call is TRBV9, the J call TRBJ1-2, with D uncertain. The CDR3 spans 13 residues. Trimming removed 0 bases from V and 7 bases from J, with 10 bases in between. Per germline, CDR1 SGDLS and CDR2 YYNGEE. The CDR3 here is CASSVDYAAGYTF. DNA of the CDR3: TGTGCCAGCAGCGTAGACTATGCGGCTGGCTACACCTTC.

The chain uses TRBV7-9 and TRBJ2-7, with D hard to call. CDR3 length: 12 residues. The germline V gene has CDR1 SEHNR and CDR2 FQNEAQ (reference sequence). Trimming left V 1 base short and J 1 base short, with 2 bases between. In DNA form, the CDR3 reads TGTGCCAGCAGCTTAGAGTCCTACGAGCAGTACTTC. Translation: CASSLESYEQYF.

The rearrangement links TRBV15 to TRBJ1-1; D not certain. V was clipped by 1 base and J by 8 bases, with 11 bases between them. The CDR3 loop spans 13 amino acids. Germline V gives CDR1 LNHNV, CDR2 YYDKDF (reference sequence). CDR3 bases: TGTGCCACCAGCAGAGTGATTGGGCAAGAAGCTTTCTTT. Encoded protein: CATSRVIGQEAFF.

The rearrangement links TRBV10-3 to TRBJ2-3; no clear D. CDR1 is ENHRY and CDR2 is SYGVKD in the germline V gene. Trimming removed 8 bases from V and 4 bases from J, with 16 bases in between. The CDR3 sequence is 14 residues long. The CDR3 protein is CAISTRTTADTQYF. CDR3 DNA: TGTGCCATCTCCACTCGGACGACTGCAGATACGCAGTATTTT.

The rearrangement links TRBV20-1 to TRBJ2-3, with TRBD2 matching over 9 bases. Looked up from germline, CDR1 is DFQATT and CDR2 is SNEGSKA (reference sequence). This CDR3 has 16 residues. Losses at the gene ends were 4 bases for V and 6 bases for J; bases not matched to a gene: 14. Here the CDR3 DNA reads TGCAGTGCTACCCCCCCTCTAGCGGGGTACGGGGATACGCAGTATTTT. This gives the protein CSATPPLAGYGDTQYF.

This clonotype was observed once. The CDR3 reads CASSVEWGEGTEAFF. The CDR3 DNA sequence: TGTGCCAGCAGCGTAGAATGGGGGGAGGGCACTGAAGCTTTCTTT. The chain recombines TRBV9 with TRBJ1-1; a possible D gene is TRBD1 (5 bases). V lost 0 bases and J 4 bases, leaving 13 bases between the germline ends. The CDR3 is made up of 15 amino acids. CDR1 is SGDLS, CDR2 YYNGEE, per germline.

The CDR3 coding sequence is TGTGCCAGCACCATGGACAGGGCCTCCTACGAGCAGTACTTC. This encodes CASTMDRASYEQYF. This chain connects TRBV7-9 to TRBJ2-7, with TRBD1 identical over 8 bases. The CDR3 extends over 14 amino acids. The germline V gene encodes CDR1 SEHNR and CDR2 FQNEAQ (reference sequence). V lost 7 bases, J lost 0 bases, and 5 bases stayed unmatched.

This chain uses TRBV6-5 with TRBJ2-1; D is possibly TRBD2 (6 bases). The V gene's germline CDR1 is MNHEY and CDR2 SVGAGI. This CDR3 region has 13 residues. Trimming cost V 7 bases and J 8 bases, with 15 bases left between them. The CDR3 spells CASTGTPGHEQFF. The CDR3 coding sequence is TGTGCCAGCACGGGGACTCCAGGCCATGAGCAGTTCTTC.

The J gene is TRBJ2-4, the V gene TRBV3-1, with TRBD2 matching over 11 bases. The CDR3 runs 13 residues. J gave up 8 bases and V 6 bases, and 3 bases lay outside the gene matches. The germline CDR1 and CDR2 sequences are LGHDT and YNNKEL (reference sequence). The CDR3 reads CASRLAGEDIQYF. The CDR3 coding sequence is TGTGCCAGCAGACTAGCGGGGGAAGACATTCAGTACTTC.

The J gene is TRBJ1-6, the V gene TRBV20-1; D not resolved. The CDR3 extends over 14 amino acids. Germline CDR1 DFQATT, CDR2 SNEGSKA (reference sequence). Deletions cut 0 bases from V and 16 bases from J, with 19 bases between. CDR3 sequence reads: CSAREGSGRFVLHF. The CDR3 DNA reads as TGCAGTGCTAGAGAGGGATCCGGACGTTTTGTTCTCCACTTT.

The chain couples TRBV2 to TRBJ2-1; 9 nucleotides agree with TRBD2. V dropped 4 bases and J dropped 1; count of bases not matched to a gene: 5. CDR1 and CDR2 from the germline V gene are SNHLY and FYNNEI. This CDR3 is 16 amino acids long. The CDR3 is CASSALSGGSYNEQFF. The CDR3 DNA sequence: TGTGCCAGCAGTGCCTTAAGCGGGGGGTCCTACAATGAGCAGTTCTTC.

This chain links TRBV3-1 with TRBJ2-7; 7 bases match TRBD2. Per germline, CDR1 LGHDT and CDR2 YNNKEL (reference sequence). V lost 4 bases to trimming and J lost 0 bases; unmatched junction nucleotides: 3. This CDR3 has 14 amino acids. CDR3 protein: CASSRSGDSYEQYF. CDR3 DNA sequence: TGTGCCAGCAGCCGGAGCGGGGACTCCTACGAGCAGTACTTC.